This TCR beta chain originates from a study of cytomegalovirus exposure and HLA in healthy donors. Study-wide context: The early release's HLA-typed donors yielded 80 million to 95 million unique TCRs. Study-wide points: Researchers catalogued about 150 TCR beta chains as cytomegalovirus-associated. HLA restriction was apparent for most CMV-associated TCR beta chains in a later analysis.

The CDR3 has 17 residues. V gave up 1 base and J gave up 2 bases; unmatched junction bases: 4. Germline V gene data show CDR1 as MGHRA and CDR2 as YSYEKL. With respect to this clone: As yet, its antigen is unknown.

This PCR relied on a set of 60 Vbeta primers and 13 Jbeta primers. Method: immunoSEQ multiplex PCR; TCRdb's copy keeps in-frame clones and lacks some. The data hold 150,000 to 200,000 clones, with about 80% observed a single time. Unrecorded immune exposures were likely, despite nominal health at sampling. The rearrangement links TRBV4-1 to TRBJ2-1; 11 bases agree with TRBD2. This TCR was recovered from a woman in her 40s in good health and CMV-seronegative. The sequencing input was PBMCs. The CDR3 here is CASSQVAGGRPYNEQFF. The CDR3 bases are TGCGCCAGCAGCCAAGTAGCGGGGGGGCGGCCCTACAATGAGCAGTTCTTC.